The rows below give T cell receptor beta chains drawn from one sample of a study of T-cell reconstitution after alpha-beta-depleted transplantation in children. One entry per CDR3 protein, called by TCRdb with MiXCR from the PCR reads. The sample gives approximately 170,000 distinct CDR3 sequences, 11% of which show up once; about 13% is in the top ten. The sample was PBMCs, taken before TCRalphabeta/CD19-depleted stem cell transplant. These TCRs come from a boy between 2 and 10 years old with acute myeloid leukemia, due to receive a stem cell transplant. Both conserved end residues are part of each CDR3. A D gene is named only where the DNA matches it firmly. The listing skips clone size in some rows; elsewhere it reads once, few, many or a size class.

TRBV29-1	-	TRBJ2-7	-	CSVDSFQSSYEQYF	TGCAGCGTCGACAGTTTCCAGAGCTCCTACGAGCAGTACTTC
TRBV15	-	TRBJ1-1	many	CATSRGIQGLRKTEAFF	TGTGCCACCAGCAGAGGGATTCAGGGGCTAAGGAAAACTGAAGCTTTCTTT
TRBV12-3/TRBV12-4	-	TRBJ2-7	many	CASSPGSYEQYF	TGTGCCAGCAGTCCCGGGTCCTACGAGCAGTACTTC
TRBV27	TRBD2	TRBJ2-3	many	CASSLVTASGGDTQYF	TGTGCCAGCAGTTTGGTAACGGCTAGCGGAGGGGATACGCAGTATTTT
TRBV28	TRBD1	TRBJ1-1	-	CASSLSIQGYGGAFF	TGTGCCAGCAGTTTATCAATACAGGGGTATGGTGGGGCTTTCTTT
TRBV20-1	-	TRBJ2-1	many	CSARAGFNEQFF	TGCAGTGCTAGAGCCGGCTTCAATGAGCAGTTCTTC
TRBV11-1	-	TRBJ2-2	many	CASSLDSPYTGELFF	TGTGCCAGCAGCTTAGACAGCCCGTACACCGGGGAGCTGTTTTTT
TRBV20-1	-	TRBJ2-2	many	CSARVRWPGELFF	TGCAGTGCTAGAGTTCGGTGGCCCGGGGAGCTGTTTTTT
TRBV4-1	-	TRBJ1-5	many	CASSRSGPNNQPQHF	TGCGCCAGCAGCCGTTCGGGACCGAACAATCAGCCCCAGCATTTT
TRBV9	-	TRBJ1-5	many	CASSAGVSNQPQHF	TGTGCCAGCAGCGCAGGGGTTAGCAATCAGCCCCAGCATTTT
TRBV6-2/TRBV6-3	-	TRBJ2-1	many	CASSYGTDLYNEQFF	TGTGCCAGCAGTTACGGGACTGACCTATACAATGAGCAGTTCTTC
TRBV30	-	TRBJ2-3	-	CACRGGADTQYF	TGTGCCTGCCGGGGCGGGGCAGATACGCAGTATTTT
TRBV20-1	TRBD2	TRBJ2-3	many	CSAQRGGPTTDTQYF	TGCAGTGCCCAGCGGGGAGGGCCTACGACAGATACGCAGTATTTT
TRBV12-3/TRBV12-4	-	TRBJ2-1	few	CASKRVSYNEQFF	TGTGCCAGCAAGCGGGTCTCCTACAATGAGCAGTTCTTC
TRBV7-2	-	TRBJ1-6	many	CASSYKTDSPLHF	TGTGCCAGCAGCTACAAGACGGATTCACCCCTCCACTTT
TRBV7-8	TRBD2	TRBJ2-7	many	CASSPASGGYEQYF	TGTGCCAGCAGCCCCGCCTCGGGGGGTTACGAGCAGTACTTC
TRBV5-1	-	TRBJ2-1	many	CASFPQTRGFYNEQFF	TGCGCCAGCTTTCCGCAGACTAGGGGATTCTACAATGAGCAGTTCTTC
TRBV5-1	-	TRBJ1-5	many	CASSLGADQPQHF	TGCGCCAGCAGCTTGGGAGCCGATCAGCCCCAGCATTTT
TRBV20-1	TRBD1	TRBJ1-1	many	CSARVGQGAIKAFF	TGCAGTGCTAGAGTCGGCCAGGGGGCCATTAAAGCTTTCTTT
TRBV5-1	-	TRBJ2-7	many	CASSLARVEGSYEQYF	TGCGCCAGCAGCTTGGCCAGGGTCGAAGGTTCCTACGAGCAGTACTTC
TRBV7-2	TRBD2	TRBJ2-5	many	CASSFPGLAGETQYF	TGTGCCAGCAGCTTCCCGGGACTAGCGGGAGAGACCCAGTACTTC
TRBV20-1	-	TRBJ1-4	many	CSAEPETGEKLFF	TGCAGTGCCGAACCCGAAACGGGTGAAAAACTGTTTTTT
TRBV20-1	-	TRBJ1-2	many	CSARVGEGYTF	TGCAGTGCTAGAGTAGGAGAGGGCTACACCTTC
TRBV29-1	-	TRBJ1-2	many	CSVEGQNYGYTF	TGCAGCGTTGAAGGACAGAACTATGGCTACACCTTC
TRBV12-3/TRBV12-4	TRBD1	TRBJ1-5	many	CASSGQGRGNQPQHF	TGTGCCAGCAGTGGACAGGGTCGGGGCAATCAGCCCCAGCATTTT
TRBV7-2	-	TRBJ2-3	many	CASSLTGFLLSDTQYF	TGTGCCAGCAGCTTAACAGGATTTTTACTTTCAGATACGCAGTATTTT
TRBV28	-	TRBJ2-1	many	CASKSAPSYNEQFF	TGTGCCAGCAAATCAGCGCCCTCCTACAATGAGCAGTTCTTC
TRBV20-1	TRBD2	TRBJ2-5	many	CSARGLEETQYF	TGCAGTGCTAGGGGACTAGAGGAGACCCAGTACTTC
TRBV12-3/TRBV12-4	TRBD2	TRBJ2-7	many	CASSFGAGGYFYEQYF	TGTGCCAGCAGTTTTGGGGCGGGAGGGTATTTCTACGAGCAGTACTTC
TRBV20-1	TRBD2	TRBJ2-5	many	CSARGGGQETQYF	TGCAGTGCTAGAGGGGGGGGGCAAGAGACCCAGTACTTC
TRBV7-9	TRBD1	TRBJ2-5	many	CASSLLGTVQETQYF	TGTGCCAGCAGCTTGCTGGGGACAGTACAAGAGACCCAGTACTTC
TRBV20-1	TRBD2	TRBJ2-1	many	CSAERAGLYNEQFF	TGCAGTGCTGAACGAGCGGGACTCTACAATGAGCAGTTCTTC
TRBV11-2	-	TRBJ2-1	many	CASSDDYEQFF	TGTGCCAGCAGCGATGATTACGAGCAGTTCTTC
TRBV15	TRBD2	TRBJ2-5	many	CATSGSSGRETQYF	TGTGCCACCAGCGGTTCTAGCGGGAGAGAGACCCAGTACTTC
TRBV2	TRBD2	TRBJ2-1	many	CASSTGTSGYNEQFF	TGTGCCAGCTCTACCGGGACTAGCGGTTACAATGAGCAGTTCTTC
TRBV5-1	-	TRBJ2-7	many	CASSSGRTYEQYF	TGCGCCAGCAGCTCCGGACGGACTTACGAGCAGTACTTC
TRBV20-1	TRBD2	TRBJ2-3	many	CSARDGIAGGSTQYF	TGCAGTGCTAGAGATGGAATAGCGGGGGGCTCTACGCAGTATTTT
TRBV12-5	TRBD2	TRBJ2-1	many	CASGWSGREYNEQFF	TGTGCTAGTGGGTGGAGCGGGAGGGAATACAATGAGCAGTTCTTC
TRBV20-1	TRBD2	TRBJ2-1	many	CSARDGTRRSDEQFF	TGCAGTGCTAGAGATGGGACTAGGCGGAGCGATGAGCAGTTCTTC
TRBV12-3/TRBV12-4	-	TRBJ2-3	many	CASTLSSRDTQYF	TGTGCCAGCACCCTTTCTAGCAGAGATACGCAGTATTTT
TRBV27	-	TRBJ2-2	many	CASRRGSSPGELFF	TGTGCCAGCAGAAGAGGCAGCAGCCCCGGGGAGCTGTTTTTT
TRBV4-1	-	TRBJ2-5	few	CASSQEGPAGLSRETQYF	TGCGCCAGCAGCCAAGAGGGGCCGGCGGGCCTCTCTCGGGAGACCCAGTACTTC
TRBV30	TRBD2	TRBJ2-1	many	CAWSVQRLAGYNEQFF	TGTGCCTGGAGTGTACAGAGACTAGCGGGGTACAATGAGCAGTTCTTC
TRBV5-1	-	TRBJ2-7	many	CASHRDGYEQYF	TGCGCCAGCCACCGGGACGGTTACGAGCAGTACTTC
TRBV7-8	-	TRBJ2-7	many	CASSGRTGYEQYF	TGTGCCAGCAGCGGGCGCACTGGGTACGAGCAGTACTTC
TRBV19	-	TRBJ2-7	few	CASSIAPFYEQYF	TGTGCCAGTAGTATAGCCCCGTTCTACGAGCAGTACTTC
TRBV2	-	TRBJ2-2	many	CASLSGGANTGELFF	TGTGCCAGTCTTTCCGGCGGCGCGAACACCGGGGAGCTGTTTTTT
TRBV29-1	TRBD1	TRBJ1-2	many	CSVEDQAGQGYGYTF	TGCAGCGTTGAAGATCAGGCGGGACAGGGATACGGCTACACCTTC
TRBV6-5	-	TRBJ1-5	many	CASSPTPPNQPQHF	TGTGCCAGCAGCCCGACTCCCCCAAATCAGCCCCAGCATTTT
TRBV20-1	-	TRBJ2-3	many	CSQPGSTDTQYF	TGCAGTCAACCAGGAAGCACAGATACGCAGTATTTT
TRBV7-2	TRBD1	TRBJ1-1	medium-sized	CASSLPGGGVGTEAFF	TGTGCCAGCAGCTTACCAGGGGGCGGGGTTGGCACTGAAGCTTTCTTT
TRBV27	-	TRBJ2-3	many	CASSLRAQGTDTQYF	TGTGCCAGCAGTTTAAGGGCTCAAGGCACAGATACGCAGTATTTT
TRBV20-1	-	TRBJ2-1	many	CSARPPENYNEQFF	TGCAGTGCTAGGCCCCCAGAGAACTACAATGAGCAGTTCTTC
TRBV3-1	TRBD2	TRBJ2-1	-	CASSPGLAGGYEQIF	TGTGCCAGCAGCCCGGGACTAGCGGGGGGCTATGAGCAGATCTTC
TRBV3-1	-	TRBJ1-1	-	CASSHLTPGSTEAFF	TGTGCCAGCAGCCATTTGACACCCGGGAGCACTGAAGCTTTCTTT
TRBV4-2	-	TRBJ2-5	many	CASSQEKPTGTKQETQYF	TGTGCCAGCAGCCAAGAGAAACCTACCGGGACAAAGCAAGAGACCCAGTACTTC